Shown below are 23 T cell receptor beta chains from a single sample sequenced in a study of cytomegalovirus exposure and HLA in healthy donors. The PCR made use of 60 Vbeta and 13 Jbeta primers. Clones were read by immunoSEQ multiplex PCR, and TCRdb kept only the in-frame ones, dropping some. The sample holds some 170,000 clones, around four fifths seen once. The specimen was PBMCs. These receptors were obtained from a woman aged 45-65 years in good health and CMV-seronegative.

CDR3 residues: CASSYPGQENTEAFF. The CDR3 nucleotides read TGTGCCAGCAGTTACCCCGGACAGGAGAACACTGAAGCTTTCTTT. The rearrangement uses TRBV6-5 and TRBJ1-1, with TRBD1 matching 7 bases. Germline V gives CDR1 MNHEY, CDR2 SVGAGI. V gave up 2 bases and J gave up 1 base; unmatched junction bases: 4. The length of the CDR3 is 15 residues.

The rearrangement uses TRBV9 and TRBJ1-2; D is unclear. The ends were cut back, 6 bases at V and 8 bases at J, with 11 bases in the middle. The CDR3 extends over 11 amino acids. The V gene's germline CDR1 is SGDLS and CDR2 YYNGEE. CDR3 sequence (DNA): TGTGCCAGCAACGGTCCCGGGGGCTACACCTTC. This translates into CASNGPGGYTF.

CDR3 protein: CASSFEETEAFF. The CDR3 coding sequence is TGTGCCAGCAGCTTTGAGGAAACTGAAGCTTTCTTT. This sequence joins TRBV7-9 and TRBJ1-1; D not resolved. Germline V gives CDR1 SEHNR, CDR2 FQNEAQ (reference sequence). Trimming cost V 3 bases and J 5 bases, with 7 bases left between them. CDR3 length equals 12 residues. Filled out from reference TRBV7-9 and TRBJ1-1, the complete variable domain reads DTGVSQNPRHKITKRGQNVTFRCDPISEHNRLYWYRQTLGQGPEFLTYFQNEAQLEKSRLLSDRFSAERPKGSFSTLEIQRTEQGDSAMYLCASSFEETEAFFGQGTRLTVV.

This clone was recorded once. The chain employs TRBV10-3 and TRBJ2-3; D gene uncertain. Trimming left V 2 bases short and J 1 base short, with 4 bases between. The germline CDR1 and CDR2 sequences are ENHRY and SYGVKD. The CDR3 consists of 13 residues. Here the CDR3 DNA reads TGTGCCATCAGTGAGCGGGGCACAGATACGCAGTATTTT. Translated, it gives CAISERGTDTQYF.

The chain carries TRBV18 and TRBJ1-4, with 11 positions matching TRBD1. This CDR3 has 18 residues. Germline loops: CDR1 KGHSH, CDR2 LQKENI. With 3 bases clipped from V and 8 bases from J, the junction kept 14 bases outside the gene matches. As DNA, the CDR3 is TGTGCCAGCTCACCGGGCCCGGGACAGGGGGAAGGGAAGGAAAAACTGTTTTTT. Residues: CASSPGPGQGEGKEKLFF.

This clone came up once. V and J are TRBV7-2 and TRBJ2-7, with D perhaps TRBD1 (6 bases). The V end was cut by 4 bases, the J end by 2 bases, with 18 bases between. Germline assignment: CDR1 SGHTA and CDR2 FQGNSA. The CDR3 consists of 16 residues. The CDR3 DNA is TGTGCCAGCAGCTCAACAAACCAGGGGTCCCCCTACGAGCAGTACTTC. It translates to CASSSTNQGSPYEQYF.

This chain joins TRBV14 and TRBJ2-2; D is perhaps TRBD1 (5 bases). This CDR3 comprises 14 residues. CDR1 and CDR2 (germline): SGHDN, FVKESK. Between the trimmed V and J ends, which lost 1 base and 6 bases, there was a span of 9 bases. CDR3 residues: CASSQVQGAGELFF. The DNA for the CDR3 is TGTGCCAGCAGCCAAGTTCAGGGTGCCGGGGAGCTGTTTTTT.

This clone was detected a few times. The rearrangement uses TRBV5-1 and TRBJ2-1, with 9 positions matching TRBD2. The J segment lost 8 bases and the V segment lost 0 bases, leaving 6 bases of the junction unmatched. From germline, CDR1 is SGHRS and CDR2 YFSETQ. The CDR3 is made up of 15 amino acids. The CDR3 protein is CASSLALAGTDEQFF. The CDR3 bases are TGCGCCAGCAGCTTGGCCCTAGCGGGAACGGATGAGCAGTTCTTC.

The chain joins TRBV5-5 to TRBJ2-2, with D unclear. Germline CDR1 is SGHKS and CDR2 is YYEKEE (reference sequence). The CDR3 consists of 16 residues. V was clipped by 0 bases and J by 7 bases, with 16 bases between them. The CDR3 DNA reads TGTGCCAGCAGCTTGGCCGATCCCTTCCCAGGCGGGGAGCTGTTTTTT. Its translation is CASSLADPFPGGELFF.

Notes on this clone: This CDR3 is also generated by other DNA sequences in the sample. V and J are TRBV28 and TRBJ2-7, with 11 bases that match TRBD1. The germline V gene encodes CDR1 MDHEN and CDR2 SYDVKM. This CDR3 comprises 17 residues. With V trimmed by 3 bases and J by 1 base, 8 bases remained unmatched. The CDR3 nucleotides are TGTGCCAGCAGTTTGCGCCCGGGACAGGGGGTATCCTACGAGCAGTACTTC. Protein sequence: CASSLRPGQGVSYEQYF.

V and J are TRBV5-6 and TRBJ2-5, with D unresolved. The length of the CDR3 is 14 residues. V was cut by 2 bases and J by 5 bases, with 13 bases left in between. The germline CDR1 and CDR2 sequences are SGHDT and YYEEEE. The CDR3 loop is CASSLWATRETQYF. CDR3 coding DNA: TGTGCCAGCAGCTTATGGGCCACTCGGGAGACCCAGTACTTC.

The CDR3 spells CASSPRDSSLNTEAFF. The CDR3 nucleotides read TGCGCCAGCAGCCCCCGGGACAGCTCCTTGAACACTGAAGCTTTCTTT. V and J are TRBV5-1 and TRBJ1-1, with 7 bases aligning to TRBD1. V trimming: 4 bases; J trimming: 0 bases; junction bases outside the gene matches: 9. There are 16 residues in the CDR3. In germline, CDR1 is SGHRS, CDR2 YFSETQ.

Written as DNA, the CDR3 is TGTGCCAGCAGTCCGTTCCAGAGCGCCTACTATGGCTACACCTTC. It codes for CASSPFQSAYYGYTF. The rearrangement links TRBV6-5 to TRBJ1-2; the D is unclear. Trimming took off 5 bases at V and 3 bases at J, with 16 bases between the two ends. The CDR3 spans 15 residues. CDR1 is MNHEY and CDR2 is SVGAGI in the germline V gene.

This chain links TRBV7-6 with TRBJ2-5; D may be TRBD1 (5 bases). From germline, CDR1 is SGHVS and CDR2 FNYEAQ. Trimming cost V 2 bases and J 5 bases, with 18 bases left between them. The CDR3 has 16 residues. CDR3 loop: CASSLTTRKGQETQYF. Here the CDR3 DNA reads TGTGCCAGCAGCTTAACTACCCGAAAGGGGCAGGAGACCCAGTACTTC.

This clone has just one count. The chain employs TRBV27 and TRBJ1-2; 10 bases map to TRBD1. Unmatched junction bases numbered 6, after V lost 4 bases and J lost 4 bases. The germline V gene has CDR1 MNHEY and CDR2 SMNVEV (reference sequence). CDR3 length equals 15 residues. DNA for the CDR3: TGTGCCAGCAGTTACCCCGGGACAGGGGTCTATGGCTACACCTTC. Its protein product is CASSYPGTGVYGYTF.

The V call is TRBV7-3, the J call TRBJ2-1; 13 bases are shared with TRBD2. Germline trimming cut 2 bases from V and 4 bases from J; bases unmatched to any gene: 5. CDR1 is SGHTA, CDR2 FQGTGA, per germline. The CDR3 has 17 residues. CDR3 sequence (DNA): TGTGCCAGCAGCTTATGGGGGACTAGCGGGGAGTACAATGAGCAGTTCTTC. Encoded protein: CASSLWGTSGEYNEQFF.

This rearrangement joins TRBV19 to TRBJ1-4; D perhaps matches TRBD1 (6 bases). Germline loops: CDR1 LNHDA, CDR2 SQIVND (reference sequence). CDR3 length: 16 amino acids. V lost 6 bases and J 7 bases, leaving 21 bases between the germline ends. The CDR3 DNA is TGTGCCAGTAGGGAACAGGGAACAGCGATCGGTGAAAAACTGTTTTTT. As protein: CASREQGTAIGEKLFF.

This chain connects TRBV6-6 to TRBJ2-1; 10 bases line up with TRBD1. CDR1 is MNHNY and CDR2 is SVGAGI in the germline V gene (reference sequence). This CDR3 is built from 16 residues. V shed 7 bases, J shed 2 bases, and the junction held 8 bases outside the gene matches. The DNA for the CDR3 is TGTGCCAGCACCGGGGCCGGGACAGGGGCCTACAATGAGCAGTTCTTC. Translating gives CASTGAGTGAYNEQFF.

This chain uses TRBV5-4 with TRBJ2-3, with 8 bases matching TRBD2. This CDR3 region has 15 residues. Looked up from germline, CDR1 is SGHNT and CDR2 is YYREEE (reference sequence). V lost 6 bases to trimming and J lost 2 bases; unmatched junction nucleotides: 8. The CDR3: CASTLAGFNTDTQYF. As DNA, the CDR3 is TGTGCCAGCACCTTAGCGGGATTTAACACAGATACGCAGTATTTT. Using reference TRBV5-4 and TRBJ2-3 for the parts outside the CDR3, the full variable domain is ETGVTQSPTHLIKTRGQQVTLRCSSQSGHNTVSWYQQALGQGPQFIFQYYREEENGRGNFPPRFSGLQFPNYSSELNVNALELDDSALYLCASTLAGFNTDTQYFGPGTRLTVL.

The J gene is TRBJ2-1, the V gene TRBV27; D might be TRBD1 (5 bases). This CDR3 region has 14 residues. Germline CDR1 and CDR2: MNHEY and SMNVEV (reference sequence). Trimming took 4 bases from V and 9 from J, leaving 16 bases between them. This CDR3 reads CASSSPALGAEQFF. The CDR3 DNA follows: TGTGCCAGCAGTTCACCAGCTCTTGGGGCTGAGCAGTTCTTC.

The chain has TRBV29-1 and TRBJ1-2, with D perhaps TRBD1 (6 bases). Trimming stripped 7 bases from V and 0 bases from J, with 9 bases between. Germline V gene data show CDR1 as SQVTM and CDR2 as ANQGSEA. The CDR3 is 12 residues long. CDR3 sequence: CSEGEANYGYTF. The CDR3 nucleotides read TGCAGCGAGGGGGAAGCTAACTATGGCTACACCTTC.

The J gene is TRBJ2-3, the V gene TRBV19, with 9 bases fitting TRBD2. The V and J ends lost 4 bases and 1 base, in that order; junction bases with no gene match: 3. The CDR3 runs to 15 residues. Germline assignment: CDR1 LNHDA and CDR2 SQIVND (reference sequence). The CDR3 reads CASSRASGGTDTQYF. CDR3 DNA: TGTGCCAGTAGTAGGGCTAGCGGGGGCACAGATACGCAGTATTTT.

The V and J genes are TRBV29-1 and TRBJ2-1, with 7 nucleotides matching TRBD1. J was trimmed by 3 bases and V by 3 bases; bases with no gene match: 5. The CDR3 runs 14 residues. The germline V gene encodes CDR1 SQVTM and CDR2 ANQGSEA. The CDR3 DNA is TGCAGCGTTGACACAGGGGATTACTACAATGAGCAGTTCTTC. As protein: CSVDTGDYYNEQFF.